The present T cell receptor beta chain was sequenced within a study of blood T cell repertoires in COVID-19. After removal of 5 bases from V and 3 bases from J, the junction contained 5 bases not matched to a gene. Germline V gene lookup returns CDR1 SQVTM and CDR2 ANQGSEA. CDR3 length equals 14 residues. Here immunoSEQ multiplex PCR was the method, and the copy in TCRdb shows in-frame clones only, minus some. The table has 450,000 to 500,000 clones, about nine tenths seen once. The receptor comes from a young woman who had recovered from COVID-19. The sample consisted of PBMCs or T cells enriched from blood (not recorded which). This sequence joins TRBV29-1 and TRBJ2-1, with 9 positions matching TRBD1. In DNA form, the CDR3 reads TGCAGCGTTCTGACAGGGGGTGTCTACAATGAGCAGTTCTTC. This sequence encodes CSVLTGGVYNEQFF.